This T cell receptor beta chain stems from a study of T cells after yellow fever vaccination. Overall study: Low-cell-number fractions were prepared with SMART-Seq v4 Ultra Low Input.

This clonotype was observed a handful of times. TCRdb processed the 5' RACE reads anew with MiXCR; each CDR3 protein has one entry. The sample has about 130,000 distinct CDR3 sequences; around 9.8% are singletons. Deletions cut 3 bases from V and 4 bases from J, with 7 bases between. The CDR3 consists of 12 residues. This clonotype was sampled from a man aged 18 to 30 who received the YFV17D yellow fever vaccine. Sequencing used CD8+ T cells sorted from PBMCs, obtained on the day of the yellow fever booster vaccination. The J gene is TRBJ2-7, the V gene TRBV12-3 or TRBV12-4; tentatively, D is TRBD1 (5 bases). The CDR3 nucleotides are TGTGCCAGCAGTTTGGGGCTATACGAGCAGTACTTC. Translated, it gives CASSLGLYEQYF.